What follows are 7 T cell receptor beta chains derived from one specimen sequenced in a study of cytomegalovirus exposure and HLA in healthy donors. PCR was performed using 60 Vbeta and 13 Jbeta primers. Repertoires were generated with immunoSEQ multiplex PCR, while TCRdb's copy carries only in-frame clones and drops some. The sample holds about 140,000 clones; over 75% are singletons and the top ten take roughly 0.53%. Sequencing input: PBMCs. These receptors all stem from a woman aged 40 to 50 in good health and CMV-seronegative.

J is TRBJ2-1 and V is TRBV5-4, with TRBD2 identical over 7 bases. V dropped 5 bases and J dropped 5; count of bases not matched to a gene: 16. The CDR3 runs to 17 residues. In germline, CDR1 is SGHNT, CDR2 YYREEE (reference sequence). CDR3 in amino acids: CASRKLGGVSPNNEQFF. The CDR3 DNA reads TGTGCCAGCAGGAAATTGGGGGGGGTATCCCCAAACAATGAGCAGTTCTTC.

The chain employs TRBV2 and TRBJ1-5; possibly TRBD1 for D (5 bases). The CDR3 runs 14 residues. Germline CDR1 and CDR2: SNHLY and FYNNEI. V gave up 4 bases and J gave up 6 bases, with 13 bases separating them. Here the CDR3 DNA reads TGTGCCAGCAGTGGGGGGGGACCCACTCAGCCCCAGCATTTT. Translating gives CASSGGGPTQPQHF.

V gene TRBV9 combines with J gene TRBJ2-5, with 12 bases fitting TRBD2. This CDR3 comprises 16 residues. Germline V lookup: CDR1 SGDLS, CDR2 YYNGEE. J gave up 5 bases and V 4 bases, and 9 bases lay outside the gene matches. The CDR3 DNA reads as TGTGCCAGCAGCATCTCTAGCGGGAGGGCCTCGGAGACCCAGTACTTC. Protein sequence: CASSISSGRASETQYF.

The chain recombines TRBV19 with TRBJ2-4; 9 bases match TRBD2. Germline CDR1 LNHDA, CDR2 SQIVND (reference sequence). The CDR3 spans 15 residues. With V trimmed by 5 bases and J by 8 bases, 10 bases remained unmatched. The DNA of the CDR3 is TGTGCCAGTAGTCGGAAAGCGGGAGGTACGCACATTCAGTACTTC. Protein: CASSRKAGGTHIQYF.

The chain combines TRBV29-1 with TRBJ1-2; no definite D call. CDR3 length equals 13 residues. V was cut by 1 base and J by 4 bases, with 10 bases left in between. Germline-derived CDR1 and CDR2 are SQVTM and ANQGSEA. CDR3 coding DNA: TGCAGCGTTGAAGGGGGAGGAGGCTATGGCTACACCTTC. Translation: CSVEGGGGYGYTF.

This chain connects TRBV2 to TRBJ1-2, with 9 bases that match TRBD1. This CDR3 region has 15 residues. V lost 6 bases to trimming and J lost 4 bases; unmatched junction nucleotides: 9. Per the germline V gene, CDR1 is SNHLY and CDR2 is FYNNEI. Written as DNA, the CDR3 is TGTGCCAGCAGCGAGGGACAGGGTGTCTTCTATGGCTACACCTTC. This codes for CASSEGQGVFYGYTF.

The genes are TRBV28 and TRBJ2-2; 10 bases are shared with TRBD2. Trimming at V came to 3 bases and at J to 5 bases, leaving 3 bases not matched to a gene. The CDR3 spans 15 residues. Germline CDR1 and CDR2: MDHEN and SYDVKM. The CDR3 nucleotides read TGTGCCAGCAGTTTGACGACTAGCGGGACCGGGGAGCTGTTTTTT. Protein sequence: CASSLTTSGTGELFF.